Shown below are 25 T cell receptor beta chains from a single sample sequenced in a study of response to subunit inactivated influenza vaccine. TCRdb reanalysed the RT-PCR reads using MiXCR and keeps one entry per CDR3 protein. The top ten hold roughly 7.2% of the sample, which has hundreds of thousands of distinct CDR3 sequences, around 15% seen once. The sample in question was PBMCs from blood, obtained about 14 days before vaccination. These receptors were taken from a man between 50 and 59 years old who received an inactivated influenza vaccine.

V is TRBV5-1 and J is TRBJ2-3; 9 bases map to TRBD2. From germline, CDR1 is SGHRS and CDR2 YFSETQ. CDR3 length equals 17 residues. V lost 0 bases, J lost 0 bases, and 5 bases stayed unmatched. For the CDR3, the DNA is TGCGCCAGCAGCTTGGGATCTCTAGCGGGGAGCACAGATACGCAGTATTTT. This codes for CASSLGSLAGSTDTQYF.

This chain links TRBV5-1 with TRBJ2-5; 7 bases fit TRBD1. This CDR3 is 14 amino acids long. Germline CDR1 reads SGHRS; CDR2 reads YFSETQ. V dropped 4 bases and J dropped 3; count of bases not matched to a gene: 6. The CDR3 here is CASSTGTAEETQYF. The CDR3 DNA reads TGCGCCAGCAGCACCGGGACAGCAGAAGAGACCCAGTACTTC.

This clonotype has only a few counts. The chain has TRBV5-1 and TRBJ2-2, with unresolved D. Per the germline V gene, CDR1 is SGHRS and CDR2 is YFSETQ. CDR3 size: 14 residues. V was shortened by 3 bases and J by 8 bases, with 14 bases between the two germline ends. CDR3 loop: CASSWASKTGELFF. As DNA, the CDR3 is TGCGCCAGCAGCTGGGCGTCGAAAACGGGGGAGCTGTTTTTT.

This chain connects TRBV15 to TRBJ2-3, with 10 bases matching TRBD1. V was pared by 2 bases and J by 5 bases, with 4 bases of the junction left unmatched. CDR1 is LNHNV, CDR2 YYDKDF, per germline (reference sequence). This CDR3 contains 15 residues. Here the CDR3 reads CATSRRTGGLDTQYF. Here the CDR3 DNA reads TGTGCCACCAGCAGAAGGACAGGGGGATTAGATACGCAGTATTTT.

At least ten counts were recorded for this clonotype. This chain connects TRBV7-2 to TRBJ2-3; 9 bases are a match to TRBD1. J lost 6 bases, V lost 4 bases, and 5 bases had no gene match. This CDR3 is 14 amino acids long. CDR1 is SGHTA and CDR2 is FQGNSA in the germline V gene. The CDR3 reads CASSSGQGVDTQYF. The CDR3 coding sequence is TGTGCCAGCAGCTCGGGACAGGGCGTGGATACGCAGTATTTT.

This clonotype was recorded a few times. The chain is built from TRBV27 and TRBJ2-7; TRBD1 aligns across 7 bases. The CDR3 has 15 amino acids. CDR1 is MNHEY, CDR2 SMNVEV, per germline (reference sequence). The V segment lost 5 bases and the J segment 2 bases; nucleotides outside the gene matches: 9. The CDR3 protein is CASSAIPGQTYEQYF. The CDR3 region has the DNA TGTGCCAGCAGTGCGATTCCGGGACAGACCTACGAGCAGTACTTC.

The genes are TRBV24-1 and TRBJ2-1, with 8 bases identical to TRBD2. Germline V gives CDR1 KGHDR, CDR2 SFDVKD. The length of the CDR3 is 15 residues. V lost 1 base to trimming and J lost 7 bases; unmatched junction nucleotides: 5. Here the CDR3 reads CATSDFSGSRNEQFF. The CDR3 DNA reads TGTGCCACCAGTGATTTCAGCGGGAGTCGTAATGAGCAGTTCTTC.

The chain recombines TRBV6-2 or TRBV6-3 with TRBJ2-7; D might be TRBD1 (6 bases). CDR3 length: 16 residues. V was shortened by 2 bases and J by 2 bases, with 16 bases between the two germline ends. Germline V CDR1 and CDR2: MNHEY, SVGEGT. DNA of the CDR3: TGTGCCAGCAGTTACCCGGACAGAAATCCGACCTACGAGCAGTACTTC. Its protein product is CASSYPDRNPTYEQYF.

This chain uses TRBV4-3 with TRBJ2-2; D might be TRBD2 (6 bases). In germline, CDR1 is LGHNA, CDR2 YSLEER. The CDR3 runs to 15 residues. Deletions cut 6 bases from V and 0 bases from J, with 11 bases between. DNA for the CDR3: TGCGCCAGCAGTTATAGCGGCGCGAACACCGGGGAGCTGTTTTTT. Translated, it gives CASSYSGANTGELFF.

This clonotype occurred a few times. The gene calls are TRBV7-2 and TRBJ2-1; TRBD2 agrees at 8 bases. The CDR3 extends over 14 amino acids. Germline V CDR1 and CDR2: SGHTA, FQGNSA. V was pared by 10 bases and J by 9 bases, with 14 bases of the junction left unmatched. In nucleotides, the CDR3 is TGTGCCACTACACCGGGACTAGTATTTGGTGAGCAGTTCTTC. It yields the protein CATTPGLVFGEQFF.

This clonotype was recorded a few times. CDR3 sequence (DNA): TGTGCCAGCAACACTGGACTTGGAGAGCAGTTCTTC. Translation: CASNTGLGEQFF. V and J are TRBV9 and TRBJ2-1; weak D call: TRBD2 (5 bases). CDR3 length equals 12 residues. The V and J ends lost 6 bases and 10 bases respectively, with 14 bases between them. The germline gives CDR1 SGDLS, CDR2 YYNGEE.

This clonotype was counted a few times. The chain uses TRBV7-6 and TRBJ2-1; D is unresolved. There are 13 residues in the CDR3. The V end was cut by 0 bases, the J end by 9 bases, with 9 bases between. CDR1 and CDR2 (germline): SGHVS, FNYEAQ. The CDR3 DNA reads as TGTGCCAGCAGCTTAGCGGCTCTAAGTGAGCAGTTCTTC. As protein: CASSLAALSEQFF. The full variable domain, its missing parts supplied by reference TRBV7-6 and TRBJ2-1, is GAGVSQSPRYKVTKRGQDVALRCDPISGHVSLYWYRQALGQGPEFLTYFNYEAQQDKSGLPNDRFSAERPEGSISTLTIQRTEQRDSAMYRCASSLAALSEQFFGPGTRLTVL.

The J gene is TRBJ2-7, the V gene TRBV27; 11 bases are a match to TRBD2. The CDR3 has 15 amino acids. Germline V CDR1 and CDR2: MNHEY, SMNVEV (reference sequence). V lost 5 bases to trimming and J lost 5 bases; unmatched junction nucleotides: 8. CDR3 DNA sequence: TGTGCCAGCAGTATTACTAGCGGGAGTTTCCACGAGCAGTACTTC. Translated, it gives CASSITSGSFHEQYF.

This clonotype showed up many times. This chain connects TRBV12-3 or TRBV12-4 to TRBJ1-2; D unresolved. The CDR3 length is 11 residues. Between the trimmed V and J ends, which lost 6 bases and 4 bases, there was a span of 6 bases. The CDR3 sequence is CASSRSYGYTF. DNA for the CDR3: TGTGCCAGCAGCCGTAGCTATGGCTACACCTTC.

J is TRBJ2-1 and V is TRBV20-1, with D tentatively TRBD1 (5 bases). V lost 5 bases to trimming and J lost 0 bases, with 11 bases between them. CDR3 length: 14 amino acids. Germline loops: CDR1 DFQATT, CDR2 SNEGSKA (reference sequence). The CDR3 loop reads CSASRGHSYNEQFF. The CDR3 bases are TGCAGTGCTTCTAGGGGCCACTCCTACAATGAGCAGTTCTTC.

The chain has TRBV20-1 and TRBJ2-2, with 12 bases aligning to TRBD1. Germline V gene data show CDR1 as DFQATT and CDR2 as SNEGSKA (reference sequence). The CDR3 is 18 amino acids. The trim removed 5 bases at V and 4 bases at J, leaving 14 bases unmatched. The CDR3 sequence is CSAPGGPGQGAFTGELFF. In DNA form, the CDR3 reads TGCAGTGCTCCCGGAGGTCCGGGACAGGGGGCTTTCACCGGGGAGCTGTTTTTT.

This clonotype was seen ten or more times. V usage is TRBV7-2 and J usage is TRBJ2-3, with D unclear. Germline CDR1 is SGHTA and CDR2 is FQGNSA. The length of the CDR3 is 13 residues. Deletions cut 2 bases from V and 2 bases from J, with 5 bases between. CDR3 DNA sequence: TGTGCCAGCAGCTTACGGAACACAGATACGCAGTATTTT. This sequence encodes CASSLRNTDTQYF. Complete variable domain (other parts from reference TRBV7-2 and TRBJ2-3): GAGVSQSPSNKVTEKGKDVELRCDPISGHTALYWYRQSLGQGLEFLIYFQGNSAPDKSGLPSDRFSAERTGGSVSTLTIQRTQQEDSAVYLCASSLRNTDTQYFGPGTRLTVL.

The rearrangement joins TRBV10-3 to TRBJ2-1; 8 bases are a match to TRBD2. This CDR3 comprises 16 residues. With 4 bases clipped from V and 1 base from J, the junction kept 6 bases outside the gene matches. Germline V gives CDR1 ENHRY, CDR2 SYGVKD. CDR3 sequence (DNA): TGTGCCATCAGTGGTCAGGCGGGAGGATCCTACAATGAGCAGTTCTTC. Encoded protein: CAISGQAGGSYNEQFF.

This clonotype has a count of ten or more. The V call is TRBV5-6, the J call TRBJ2-2; D is possibly TRBD2 (5 bases). Germline lookup yields CDR1 SGHDT and CDR2 YYEEEE. Trimming stripped 4 bases from V and 3 bases from J, with 13 bases between. The CDR3 contains 15 residues. The CDR3 is CASSEGGPDTGELFF. CDR3 bases: TGTGCCAGCAGCGAGGGCGGGCCGGACACCGGGGAGCTGTTTTTT.

This chain joins TRBV6-2 or TRBV6-3 and TRBJ1-5; no clear D. Deletions cut 6 bases from V and 2 bases from J, with 8 bases between. Germline V lookup: CDR1 MNHEY, CDR2 SVGEGT. The CDR3 contains 13 residues. CDR3 sequence reads: CASRQNRNQPQHF. As DNA, the CDR3 is TGTGCCAGCAGACAGAACCGCAATCAGCCCCAGCATTTT.

This clonotype turned up a few times. The rearrangement links TRBV15 to TRBJ2-2; a weak D match, TRBD1 (6 bases). This CDR3 contains 14 residues. V was pared by 5 bases and J by 5 bases, with 12 bases between. Germline-derived CDR1 and CDR2 are LNHNV and YYDKDF (reference sequence). The CDR3, as DNA: TGTGCCACCAGCTTACAGGGTTTGACCGGGGAGCTGTTTTTT. Encoded protein: CATSLQGLTGELFF.

The chain joins TRBV2 to TRBJ2-6, with 7 positions matching TRBD1. CDR1 is SNHLY, CDR2 FYNNEI, per germline. Trimming at V came to 10 bases and at J to 2 bases, leaving 11 bases not matched to a gene. The CDR3 consists of 16 residues. The CDR3 sequence: CATIQGPVTGANVLTF. CDR3 coding DNA: TGTGCCACCATACAGGGGCCAGTGACTGGGGCCAACGTCCTGACTTTC.

This clonotype was detected a few times. The chain is built from TRBV3-1 and TRBJ2-3; 12 bases are shared with TRBD2. The CDR3 covers 16 residues. The germline V gene encodes CDR1 LGHDT and CDR2 YNNKEL (reference sequence). Trimming cost V 4 bases and J 5 bases; bases outside gene matches: 7. CDR3 nucleotides: TGTGCCAGCAGCCTGCGACTAGCGGGAGAGATAGATACGCAGTATTTT. Encoded protein: CASSLRLAGEIDTQYF.

This chain uses TRBV4-1 with TRBJ2-5; D gene uncertain. Germline V gene data show CDR1 as MGHRA and CDR2 as YSYEKL. Trimming took off 0 bases at V and 0 bases at J, with 2 bases between the two ends. The CDR3 runs to 13 residues. The CDR3 reads CASSQEDQETQYF. DNA of the CDR3: TGCGCCAGCAGCCAAGAAGACCAAGAGACCCAGTACTTC.

V gene TRBV3-1 combines with J gene TRBJ1-2, with 8 bases identical to TRBD1. Trimming took 0 bases from V and 4 from J; bases not matched to a gene: 10. Germline V lookup: CDR1 LGHDT, CDR2 YNNKEL (reference sequence). CDR3 length: 17 amino acids. CDR3 amino acids: CASSQDGTGAGGYGYTF. In nucleotides, the CDR3 is TGTGCCAGCAGCCAAGATGGGACAGGCGCGGGGGGCTATGGCTACACCTTC.